This T cell receptor beta chain was captured in a study of Graves' ophthalmopathy and Graves' hyperthyroidism. Amplification of the TCR beta CDR3 regions used RNA transcripts (as template). Second-round multiplex PCR followed a first-round RT-PCR using HTBI primers. TCRdb fed the multiplex PCR reads into MiXCR, producing one record per CDR3 protein. The top ten clones hold roughly 10% of a sample with 1 million to 1.3 million distinct CDR3 sequences, about 40% of them seen once. The CDR3 contains 15 residues. Germline V gene sequence: CDR1 MNHNS, CDR2 SASEGT. V dropped 8 bases and J dropped 5; count of bases not matched to a gene: 6. There are a few counts of this clonotype.

This receptor was identified in an adult man with Graves' hyperthyroidism. The specimen sequenced was peripheral blood or thyroid tissue (not recorded which). This chain joins TRBV6-1 and TRBJ2-2; 12 bases align to TRBD1. Here the CDR3 DNA reads TGTGCCAGCGATCCGGGACAGGGGGCAACCGGGGAGCTGTTTTTT. It translates to CASDPGQGATGELFF.